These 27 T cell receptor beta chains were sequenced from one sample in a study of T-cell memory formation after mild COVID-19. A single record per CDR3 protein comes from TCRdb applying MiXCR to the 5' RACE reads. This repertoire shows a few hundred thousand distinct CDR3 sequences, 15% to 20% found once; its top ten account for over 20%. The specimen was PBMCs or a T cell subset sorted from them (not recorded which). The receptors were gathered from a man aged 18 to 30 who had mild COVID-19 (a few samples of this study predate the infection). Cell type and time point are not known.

The CDR3 protein is CASSQDRENIQYF. The CDR3, as DNA: TGTGCCAGCAGCCAGGACAGGGAAAACATTCAGTACTTC. The gene calls are TRBV7-6 and TRBJ2-4, with 8 bases identical to TRBD1. The trim removed 5 bases at V and 5 bases at J, leaving 2 bases unmatched. This CDR3 is 13 amino acids long. The V gene's germline CDR1 is SGHVS and CDR2 FNYEAQ.

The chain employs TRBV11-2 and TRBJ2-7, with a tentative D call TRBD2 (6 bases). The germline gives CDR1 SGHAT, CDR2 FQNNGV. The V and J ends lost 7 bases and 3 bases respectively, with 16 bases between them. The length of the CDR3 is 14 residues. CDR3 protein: CASIGGKGGYEQYF. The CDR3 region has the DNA TGTGCCAGCATTGGAGGAAAGGGAGGCTACGAGCAGTACTTC.

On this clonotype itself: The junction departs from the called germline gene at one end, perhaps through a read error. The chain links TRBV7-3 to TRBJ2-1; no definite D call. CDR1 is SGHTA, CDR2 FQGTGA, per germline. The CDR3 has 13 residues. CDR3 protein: CASSSTKATQPHF. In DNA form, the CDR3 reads TGTGCCAGCAGCTCCACTAAGGCGACACAGCCCCACTTC.

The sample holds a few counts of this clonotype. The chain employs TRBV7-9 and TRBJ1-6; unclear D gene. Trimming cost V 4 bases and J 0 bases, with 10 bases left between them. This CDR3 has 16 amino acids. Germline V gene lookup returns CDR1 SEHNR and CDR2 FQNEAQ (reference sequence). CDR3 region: CASSSSVSSYNSPLHF. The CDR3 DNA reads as TGTGCCAGCAGCTCATCCGTCTCCTCCTATAATTCACCCCTCCACTTT. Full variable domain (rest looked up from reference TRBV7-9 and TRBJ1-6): DTGVSQNPRHKITKRGQNVTFRCDPISEHNRLYWYRQTLGQGPEFLTYFQNEAQLEKSRLLSDRFSAERPKGSFSTLEIQRTEQGDSAMYLCASSSSVSSYNSPLHFGNGTRLTVT.

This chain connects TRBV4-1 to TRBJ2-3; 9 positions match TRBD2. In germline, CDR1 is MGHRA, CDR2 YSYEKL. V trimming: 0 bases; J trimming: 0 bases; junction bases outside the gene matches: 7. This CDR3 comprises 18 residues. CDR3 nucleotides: TGCGCCAGCAGCCAAGATCTTAGACTAGCGGAGAGCACAGATACGCAGTATTTT. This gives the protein CASSQDLRLAESTDTQYF.

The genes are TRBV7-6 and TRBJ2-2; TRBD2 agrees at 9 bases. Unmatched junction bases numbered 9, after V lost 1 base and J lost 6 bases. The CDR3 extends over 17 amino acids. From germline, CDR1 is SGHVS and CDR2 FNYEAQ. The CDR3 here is CASSLVPAGGIAGELFF. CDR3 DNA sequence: TGTGCCAGCAGCTTAGTACCCGCGGGGGGGATAGCCGGGGAGCTGTTTTTT.

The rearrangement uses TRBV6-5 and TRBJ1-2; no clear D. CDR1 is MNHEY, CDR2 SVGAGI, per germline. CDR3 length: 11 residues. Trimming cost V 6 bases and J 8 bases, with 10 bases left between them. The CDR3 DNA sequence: TGTGCCAGCAGATCCGGGGTCGGCTACACCTTC. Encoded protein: CASRSGVGYTF.

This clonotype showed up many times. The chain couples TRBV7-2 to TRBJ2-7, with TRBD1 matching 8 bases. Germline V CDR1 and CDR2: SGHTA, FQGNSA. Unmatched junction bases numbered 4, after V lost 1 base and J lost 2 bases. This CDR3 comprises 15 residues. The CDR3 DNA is TGTGCCAGCAGCTTAGGGGGACAGGTCACCTACGAGCAGTACTTC. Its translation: CASSLGGQVTYEQYF.

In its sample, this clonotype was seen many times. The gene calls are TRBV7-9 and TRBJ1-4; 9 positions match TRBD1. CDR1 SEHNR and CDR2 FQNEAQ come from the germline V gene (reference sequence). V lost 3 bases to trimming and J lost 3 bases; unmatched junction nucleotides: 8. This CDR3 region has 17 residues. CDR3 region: CASSFGQGRGSNEKLFF. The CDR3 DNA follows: TGTGCCAGCAGCTTCGGACAGGGGCGAGGGTCTAATGAAAAACTGTTTTTT.

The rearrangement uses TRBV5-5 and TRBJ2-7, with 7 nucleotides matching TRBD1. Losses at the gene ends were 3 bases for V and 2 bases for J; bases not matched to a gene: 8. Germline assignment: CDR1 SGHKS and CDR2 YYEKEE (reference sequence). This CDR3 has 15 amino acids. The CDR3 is CASSSAGTVAYEQYF. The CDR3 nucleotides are TGTGCCAGCAGCTCGGCCGGGACAGTGGCCTACGAGCAGTACTTC. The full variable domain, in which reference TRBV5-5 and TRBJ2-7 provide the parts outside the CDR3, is DAGVTQSPTHLIKTRGQQVTLRCSPISGHKSVSWYQQVLGQGPQFIFQYYEKEERGRGNFPDRFSARQFPNYSSELNVNALLLGDSALYLCASSSAGTVAYEQYFGPGTRLTVT.

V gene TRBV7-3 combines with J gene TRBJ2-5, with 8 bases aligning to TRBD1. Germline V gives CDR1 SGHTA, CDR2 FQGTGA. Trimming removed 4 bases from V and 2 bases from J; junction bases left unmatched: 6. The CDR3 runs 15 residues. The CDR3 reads CASSSTGGLQETQYF. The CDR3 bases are TGTGCCAGCAGCTCAACAGGGGGGCTACAAGAGACCCAGTACTTC. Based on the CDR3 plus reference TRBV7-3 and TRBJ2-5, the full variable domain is GAGVSQTPSNKVTEKGKYVELRCDPISGHTALYWYRQSLGQGPEFLIYFQGTGAADDSGLPNDRFFAVRPEGSVSTLKIQRTERGDSAVYLCASSSTGGLQETQYFGPGTRLLVL.

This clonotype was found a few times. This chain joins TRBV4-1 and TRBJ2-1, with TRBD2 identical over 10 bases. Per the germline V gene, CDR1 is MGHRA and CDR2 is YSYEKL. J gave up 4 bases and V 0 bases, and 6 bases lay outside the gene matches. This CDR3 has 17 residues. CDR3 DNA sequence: TGCGCCAGCAGCCAAGATCGCTCAGCGGGGGGGTACAATGAGCAGTTCTTC. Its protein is CASSQDRSAGGYNEQFF.

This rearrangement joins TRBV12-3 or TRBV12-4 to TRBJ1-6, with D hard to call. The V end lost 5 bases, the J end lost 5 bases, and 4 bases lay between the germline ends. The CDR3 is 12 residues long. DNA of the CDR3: TGTGCCAGCAGTACCCATAATTCACCCCTCCACTTT. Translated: CASSTHNSPLHF.

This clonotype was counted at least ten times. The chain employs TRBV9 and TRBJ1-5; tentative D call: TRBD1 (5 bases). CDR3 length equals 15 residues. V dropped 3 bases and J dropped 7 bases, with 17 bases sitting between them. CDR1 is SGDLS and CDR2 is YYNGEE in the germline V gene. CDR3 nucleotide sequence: TGTGCCAGCAGCGGGGGGGACGCCCCAATCCAGCCCCAGCATTTT. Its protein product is CASSGGDAPIQPQHF.

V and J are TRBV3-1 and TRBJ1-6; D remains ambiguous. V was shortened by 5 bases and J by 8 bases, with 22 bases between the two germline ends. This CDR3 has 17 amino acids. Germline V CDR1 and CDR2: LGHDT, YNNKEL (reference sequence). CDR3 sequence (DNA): TGTGCCAGCAGCGCATTTTCGGAACAGCTAGGGTATTCACCCCTCCACTTT. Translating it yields CASSAFSEQLGYSPLHF.

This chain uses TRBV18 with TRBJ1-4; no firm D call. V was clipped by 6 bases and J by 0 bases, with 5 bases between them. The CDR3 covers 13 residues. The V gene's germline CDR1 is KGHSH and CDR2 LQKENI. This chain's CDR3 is CASSPATNEKLFF. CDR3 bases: TGTGCCAGCTCCCCCGCAACTAATGAAAAACTGTTTTTT.

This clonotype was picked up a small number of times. The CDR3 nucleotides read TGCGCCAGCAGCCAAGAAAAGGCCGGGACAGGGGGTTTAGAGACCCAGTACTTC. This encodes CASSQEKAGTGGLETQYF. This chain joins TRBV4-1 and TRBJ2-5; TRBD1 matches 11 bases. The CDR3 extends over 18 amino acids. Germline V gene sequence: CDR1 MGHRA, CDR2 YSYEKL. The V and J ends lost 0 bases and 4 bases, in that order; junction bases with no gene match: 10.

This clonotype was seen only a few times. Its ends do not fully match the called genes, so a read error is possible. CDR3 sequence (DNA): TGTGCCACCAGTGGGTCCGGGGAGACCCAGTACTTC. Its protein product is CATSGSGETQYF. This chain uses TRBV10-3 with TRBJ2-5; D not certain. Looked up from germline, CDR1 is ENHRY and CDR2 is SYGVKD. This CDR3 comprises 12 residues.

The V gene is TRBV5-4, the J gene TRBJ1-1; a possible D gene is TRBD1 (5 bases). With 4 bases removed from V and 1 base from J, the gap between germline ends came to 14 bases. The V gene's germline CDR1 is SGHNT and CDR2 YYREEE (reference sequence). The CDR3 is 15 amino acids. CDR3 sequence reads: CASSIQGTPNTEAFF. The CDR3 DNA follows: TGTGCCAGCAGCATTCAGGGTACTCCGAACACTGAAGCTTTCTTT.

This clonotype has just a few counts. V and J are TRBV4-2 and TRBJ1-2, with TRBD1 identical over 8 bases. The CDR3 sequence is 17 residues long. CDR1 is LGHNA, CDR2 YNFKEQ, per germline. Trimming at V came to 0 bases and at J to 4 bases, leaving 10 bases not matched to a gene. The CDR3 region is CASSQDRGTGSFYGYTF. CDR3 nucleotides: TGTGCCAGCAGCCAAGATAGGGGGACAGGATCTTTCTATGGCTACACCTTC.

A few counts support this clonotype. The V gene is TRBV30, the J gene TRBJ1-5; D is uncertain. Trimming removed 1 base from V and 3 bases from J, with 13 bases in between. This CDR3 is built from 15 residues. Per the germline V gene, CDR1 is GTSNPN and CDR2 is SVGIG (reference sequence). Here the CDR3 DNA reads TGTGCCTGGAGTGCACCGGGAGGGCACAATCAGCCCCAGCATTTT. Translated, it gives CAWSAPGGHNQPQHF.

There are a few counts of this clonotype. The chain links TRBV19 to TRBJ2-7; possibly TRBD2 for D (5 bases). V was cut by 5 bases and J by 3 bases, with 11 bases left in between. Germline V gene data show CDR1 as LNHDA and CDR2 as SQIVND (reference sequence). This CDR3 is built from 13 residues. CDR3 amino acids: CASSEGRSYEQYV. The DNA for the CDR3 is TGTGCCAGTAGTGAGGGCCGAAGCTACGAGCAGTACGTC.

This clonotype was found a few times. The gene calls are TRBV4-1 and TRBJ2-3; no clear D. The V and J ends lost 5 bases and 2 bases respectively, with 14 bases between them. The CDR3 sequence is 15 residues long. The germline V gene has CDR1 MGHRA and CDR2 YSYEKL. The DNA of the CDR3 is TGCGCCAGCAGCACAGAACCTGAGGCCACAGATACGCAGTATTTT. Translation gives CASSTEPEATDTQYF.

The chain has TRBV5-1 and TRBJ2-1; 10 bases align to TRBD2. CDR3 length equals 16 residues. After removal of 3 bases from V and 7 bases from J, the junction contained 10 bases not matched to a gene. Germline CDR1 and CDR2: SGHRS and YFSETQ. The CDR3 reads CASSSNSGGAGNEQFF. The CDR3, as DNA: TGCGCCAGCAGCTCGAACAGCGGGGGGGCAGGGAATGAGCAGTTCTTC. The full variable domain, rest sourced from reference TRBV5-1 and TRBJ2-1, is KAGVTQTPRYLIKTRGQQVTLSCSPISGHRSVSWYQQTPGQGLQFLFEYFSETQRNKGNFPGRFSGRQFSNSRSEMNVSTLELGDSALYLCASSSNSGGAGNEQFFGPGTRLTVL.

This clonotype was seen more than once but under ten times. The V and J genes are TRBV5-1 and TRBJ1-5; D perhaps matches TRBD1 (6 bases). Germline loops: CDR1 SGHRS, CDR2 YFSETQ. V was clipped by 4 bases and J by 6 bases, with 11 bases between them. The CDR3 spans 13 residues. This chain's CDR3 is CASSVTGFQPQHF. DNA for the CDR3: TGCGCCAGCAGCGTAACAGGGTTTCAGCCCCAGCATTTT.

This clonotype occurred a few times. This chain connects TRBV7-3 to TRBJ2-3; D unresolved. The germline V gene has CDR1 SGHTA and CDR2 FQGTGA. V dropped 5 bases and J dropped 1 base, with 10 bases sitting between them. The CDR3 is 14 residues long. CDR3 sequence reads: CASSLGLRTDTQYF. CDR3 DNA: TGTGCCAGCAGCCTCGGTTTGCGCACAGATACGCAGTATTTT. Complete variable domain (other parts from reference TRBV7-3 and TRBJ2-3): GAGVSQTPSNKVTEKGKYVELRCDPISGHTALYWYRQSLGQGPEFLIYFQGTGAADDSGLPNDRFFAVRPEGSVSTLKIQRTERGDSAVYLCASSLGLRTDTQYFGPGTRLTVL.

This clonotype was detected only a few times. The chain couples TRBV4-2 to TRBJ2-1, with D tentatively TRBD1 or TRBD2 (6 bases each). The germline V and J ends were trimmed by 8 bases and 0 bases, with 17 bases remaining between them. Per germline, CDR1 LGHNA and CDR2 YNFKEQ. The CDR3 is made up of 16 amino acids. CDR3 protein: CASGGPLLSSYNEQFF. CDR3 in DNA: TGTGCCAGCGGGGGGCCCCTTCTTAGCTCCTACAATGAGCAGTTCTTC.